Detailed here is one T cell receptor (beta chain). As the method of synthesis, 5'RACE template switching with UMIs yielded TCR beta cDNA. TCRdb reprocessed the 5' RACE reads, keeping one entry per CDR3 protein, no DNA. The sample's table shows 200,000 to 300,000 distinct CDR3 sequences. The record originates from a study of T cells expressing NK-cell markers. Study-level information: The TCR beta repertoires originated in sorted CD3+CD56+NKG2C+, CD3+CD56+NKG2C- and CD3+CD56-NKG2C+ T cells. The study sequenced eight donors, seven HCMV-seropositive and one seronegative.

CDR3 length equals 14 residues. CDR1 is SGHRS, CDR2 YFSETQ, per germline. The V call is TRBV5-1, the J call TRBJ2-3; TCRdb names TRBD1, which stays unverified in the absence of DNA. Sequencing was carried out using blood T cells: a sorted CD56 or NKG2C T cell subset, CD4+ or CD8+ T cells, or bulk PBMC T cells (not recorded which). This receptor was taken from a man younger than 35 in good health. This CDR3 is CASSRDTVADTQYF.